This T cell receptor beta chain was sequenced for a study of cytomegalovirus exposure and HLA in healthy donors. Study details: The 130 or so validation repertoires, a later analysis reported, used the same platform as the roughly 730 repertoires from the first cohort.

Study-level results: There were 150 or so TCR beta chains listed as cytomegalovirus-associated. Rarity characterized most TCR sequences, yet some public TCRs appeared in many donors.

The assay was immunoSEQ multiplex PCR, and TCRdb's table has in-frame clones only and misses some. Among 170,000 or so clones listed, about four fifths were seen once. In regard to this clone: What it binds is unknown.

The origin of this receptor is a young woman in good health and CMV-seropositive. The specimen was PBMCs.

In nucleotides, the CDR3 is TGCGCCAGCAGCTTGGCAGAAGCAGATACGCAGTATTTT. Protein product: CASSLAEADTQYF. The chain employs TRBV5-1 and TRBJ2-3; the D is unclear. The ends were cut back, 0 bases at V and 4 bases at J, with 6 bases in the middle. This CDR3 has 13 residues. Per the germline V gene, CDR1 is SGHRS and CDR2 is YFSETQ.